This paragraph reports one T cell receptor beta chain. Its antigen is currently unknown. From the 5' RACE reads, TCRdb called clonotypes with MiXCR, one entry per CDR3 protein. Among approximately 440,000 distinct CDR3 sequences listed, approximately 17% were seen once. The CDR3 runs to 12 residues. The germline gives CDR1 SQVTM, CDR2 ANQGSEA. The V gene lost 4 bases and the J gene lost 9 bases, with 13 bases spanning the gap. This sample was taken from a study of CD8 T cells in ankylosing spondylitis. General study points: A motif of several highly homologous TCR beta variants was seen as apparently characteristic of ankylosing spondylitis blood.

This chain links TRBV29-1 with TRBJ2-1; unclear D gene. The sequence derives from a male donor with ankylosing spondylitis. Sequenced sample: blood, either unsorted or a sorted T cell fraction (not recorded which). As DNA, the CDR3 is TGCAGCGTTGCCCCAACGATGAGTGAGCAGTTCTTC. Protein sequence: CSVAPTMSEQFF.